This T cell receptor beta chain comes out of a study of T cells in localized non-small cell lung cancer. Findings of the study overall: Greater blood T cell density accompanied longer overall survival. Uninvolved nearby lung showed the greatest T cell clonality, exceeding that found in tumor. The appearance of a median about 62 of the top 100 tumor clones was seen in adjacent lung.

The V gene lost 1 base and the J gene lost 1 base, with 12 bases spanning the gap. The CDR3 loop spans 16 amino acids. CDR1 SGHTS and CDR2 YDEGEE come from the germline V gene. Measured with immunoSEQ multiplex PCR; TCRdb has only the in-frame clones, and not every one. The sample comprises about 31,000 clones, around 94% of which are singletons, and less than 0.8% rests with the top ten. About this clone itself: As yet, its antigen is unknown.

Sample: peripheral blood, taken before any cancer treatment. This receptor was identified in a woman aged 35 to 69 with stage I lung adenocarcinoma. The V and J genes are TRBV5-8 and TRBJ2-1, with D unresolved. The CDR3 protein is CASSLRSLISYNEQFF. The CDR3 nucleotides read TGTGCCAGCAGCTTGAGGAGTCTCATATCCTACAATGAGCAGTTCTTC.